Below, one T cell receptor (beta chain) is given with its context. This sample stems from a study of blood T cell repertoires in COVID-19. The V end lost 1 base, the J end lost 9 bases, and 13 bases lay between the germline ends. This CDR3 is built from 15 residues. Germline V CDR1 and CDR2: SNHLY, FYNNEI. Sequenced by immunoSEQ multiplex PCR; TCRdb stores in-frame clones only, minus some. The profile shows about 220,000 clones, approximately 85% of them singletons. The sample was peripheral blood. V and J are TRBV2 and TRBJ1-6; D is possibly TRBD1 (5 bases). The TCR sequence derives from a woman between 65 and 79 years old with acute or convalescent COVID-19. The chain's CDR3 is CASSEDTGRVSPLHF. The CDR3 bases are TGTGCCAGCAGTGAAGATACAGGCAGGGTTTCACCCCTCCACTTT.